The T cell receptor (beta chain) under discussion was sequenced for a study of cytomegalovirus exposure and HLA in healthy donors. Whole-study results and caveats: The classifier reportedly diagnosed cytomegalovirus status with high sensitivity and specificity.

The CDR3 extends over 15 amino acids. The germline V gene encodes CDR1 SNHLY and CDR2 FYNNEI. The V and J ends lost 6 bases and 1 base, in that order; junction bases with no gene match: 7. Amplification used 60 Vbeta primers and 13 Jbeta primers. The method was immunoSEQ multiplex PCR; TCRdb's version includes in-frame clones alone and lacks a portion of them. The table has approximately 190,000 clones, 78% seen once. Remarks on this clone: Its antigen is not identified.

The J gene is TRBJ2-5, the V gene TRBV2; 8 bases agree with TRBD1. Sequenced material: PBMCs. The sequence derives from a woman aged 25 to 39 in good health and CMV-seropositive. The CDR3 here is CASRGQGASQETQYF. The CDR3 coding sequence is TGTGCCAGCAGGGGGCAGGGGGCATCCCAAGAGACCCAGTACTTC.